Shown below are 2 T cell receptor beta chains from a single sample sequenced in a study of blood T cell repertoires in COVID-19. TCRdb's table, derived via immunoSEQ multiplex PCR, lists solely in-frame clones and lacks some. The data show nearly 200,000 clones, roughly 80% seen once. The specimen sequenced was peripheral blood. The receptor source for this set is a man aged 55 to 70 with COVID-19, enrolled during active disease.

This chain joins TRBV5-5 and TRBJ1-5; 10 nucleotides line up with TRBD1. Germline CDR1 reads SGHKS; CDR2 reads YYEKEE (reference sequence). The CDR3 loop spans 18 amino acids. With V trimmed by 5 bases and J by 0 bases, 11 bases remained unmatched. The CDR3: CASRKTGGPKDSNQPQHF. In nucleotides, the CDR3 is TGTGCCAGCAGAAAGACAGGGGGCCCGAAGGATAGCAATCAGCCCCAGCATTTT.

The V and J genes are TRBV24-1 and TRBJ2-1, with TRBD2 identical over 14 bases. V dropped 3 bases and J dropped 15; count of bases not matched to a gene: 6. This CDR3 is 14 amino acids long. Germline V gene sequence: CDR1 KGHDR, CDR2 SFDVKD. CDR3 residues: CATSDRTSGRNWFF. As DNA, the CDR3 is TGTGCCACCAGTGATCGGACTAGCGGGAGGAATTGGTTCTTC.